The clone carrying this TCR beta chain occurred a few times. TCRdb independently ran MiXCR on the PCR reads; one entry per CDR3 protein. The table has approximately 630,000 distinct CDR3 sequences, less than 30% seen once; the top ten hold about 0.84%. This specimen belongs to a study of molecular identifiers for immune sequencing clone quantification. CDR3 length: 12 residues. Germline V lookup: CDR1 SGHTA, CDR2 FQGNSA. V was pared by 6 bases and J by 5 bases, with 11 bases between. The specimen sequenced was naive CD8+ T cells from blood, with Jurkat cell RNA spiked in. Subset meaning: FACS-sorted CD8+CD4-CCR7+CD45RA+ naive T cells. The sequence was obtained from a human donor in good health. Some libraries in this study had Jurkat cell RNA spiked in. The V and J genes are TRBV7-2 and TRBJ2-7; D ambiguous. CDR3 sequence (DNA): TGTGCCAGCAGGTCATCGGTACACGAGCAGTACTTC. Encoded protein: CASRSSVHEQYF.